This T cell receptor (beta chain) is from a study of T cells after yellow fever vaccination (dated by TCRdb to between 2018 and 2021). Background for the entire study: Libraries from fractions with low cell numbers were prepared with the SMART-Seq v4 Ultra Low Input RNA kit. To follow T-cell clones before and after both primary and booster YFV17D yellow fever vaccination, bulk TCR alpha and beta repertoires underwent longitudinal sequencing. The cohort comprised two healthy male donors, one aged 18 to 29 and one aged 30 to 40 years. Blood was collected at multiple timepoints before and after primary and secondary immunization, and bulk PBMC replicates and cell subsets were isolated. Overall study results and their limits: After the booster, most of the clones that had expanded following primary vaccination were detected again (just under 97% of CD4 and 80% to 90% of CD8), which suggests that memory was broadly maintained. FACS-sorted repertoires could contain abundant contaminating clonotypes from the bulk population, so computational filtering was required. Only a couple of donors were included in the study, so the extent to which the findings can be generalized is limited. The secondary T-cell response was found to be weaker but faster than the primary response, with a peak reached on day 5 rather than on day 15. A small fraction of clonotypes showed up in both the CD4 and CD8 compartments, probably as a result of convergent recombination.

Details on this clonotype: Its antigen specificity is not known. Per-base quality was not reported, and no clone a single base away is much larger than it.

V lost 1 base and J lost 7 bases; the stretch between them is 9 bases long. Reading from cysteine to phenylalanine, the CDR3 counts 13 amino acids. The retained sequence is limited to the CDR3, 39 bases, with the frame set at the first base. The germline V gene yields LGHNA for CDR1 and YSLEER for CDR2. TCR cDNA was synthesized by 5'RACE template switching, through which a universal primer site and unique molecular identifiers were introduced. cDNA synthesis was primed from both the TCR alpha and TCR beta constant segments. Library amplification involved two PCR steps, and the second step added sample barcodes and sequencing adapters. Sequencing of libraries was performed on Illumina HiSeq 2500 (2x100 bp) or NovaSeq (2x150 bp). The published analysis was carried out like this. Demultiplexing of reads and collapsing into UMI consensus sequences were performed with MIGEC, and V(D)J alignment was carried out with MiXCR. Using edgeR on replicate PBMC samples, clonotypes were called vaccine-responding if FDR was below 0.01 and the log2 fold change was above 5 up to day 15. Each bulk clonotype was labeled CD4 or CD8 based on which sequenced repertoire, CD4 or CD8, contained the clonotype at higher abundance. TCRdb cleaned the public reads at Q25 with fastp, built clones with MiXCR and kept in-frame beta chains. Rows are unified per CDR3 protein, each entry keeping the most common DNA and genes. TCRdb's processing, not the study's, gives the V and J calls here. This sample lists hundreds of thousands of distinct CDR3 sequences; about 9.5% were detected once. The ten largest clonotypes hold more than 15% of the sample.

In light of the paper, this sample's treatment or condition label describes: live attenuated yellow fever vaccine strain. At each blood-draw timepoint, two biological replicates of bulk PBMCs were obtained. PBMCs were isolated from peripheral blood using a standard Ficoll-Paque protocol. TriZol was used to extract RNA from bulk PBMCs, CD4 and CD8 fractions, and dextramer-positive and dextramer-negative fractions. The source of this sequence is a man between 18 and 35 years old who received the YFV17D yellow fever vaccine. Specimen: PBMCs, collected on the day of the first yellow fever vaccination. The receptor chain draws on TRBV4-3 and TRBJ2-3; no confident D gene assignment can be made. In nucleotides, the sequence is TGCGCCAGCAGCCAAGCCTCTTCTAATACGCAGTATTTT. Its amino acids are CASSQASSNTQYF.